This entry lists 18 T cell receptor beta chains sequenced from one sample in a study of CD8+CD57+ T cells in acquired aplastic anemia. Profiles of TCR beta VDJ and CDR3 were generated from a genomic DNA template. TCRdb itself ran the reads through MiXCR, one entry per CDR3 protein. The table lists 130,000 or so distinct CDR3 sequences, around 41% of them singletons. Sequencing was carried out using sorted CD4+, CD8+, or CD8+CD57+ T cells (not recorded which) from PBMCs. These receptors were taken from a human donor in good health, serving as a control.

This rearrangement joins TRBV18 to TRBJ1-1; a weak D match, TRBD1 (5 bases). This CDR3 is built from 15 residues. V was clipped by 5 bases and J by 0 bases, with 13 bases between them. The germline V gene has CDR1 KGHSH and CDR2 LQKENI. The CDR3 reads CASSGRGIMNTEAFF. In DNA, the CDR3 is TGTGCCAGCTCAGGACGGGGGATAATGAACACTGAAGCTTTCTTT.

The genes are TRBV7-8 and TRBJ2-7, with D unclear. The CDR3 contains 16 residues. V was cut by 5 bases and J by 0 bases, with 17 bases left in between. Germline V lookup: CDR1 SGHVS, CDR2 FQNEAQ. CDR3 region: CASSPLPALSSYEQYF. The CDR3 DNA sequence: TGTGCCAGCAGCCCCTTACCCGCCCTGAGCTCCTACGAGCAGTACTTC. Based on the CDR3 plus reference TRBV7-8 and TRBJ2-7, the full variable domain is GAGVSQSPRYKVAKRGQDVALRCDPISGHVSLFWYQQALGQGPEFLTYFQNEAQLDKSGLPSDRFFAERPEGSVSTLKIQRTQQEDSAVYLCASSPLPALSSYEQYFGPGTRLTVT.

In this sample, this clonotype turned up many times. The J gene is TRBJ2-7, the V gene TRBV20-1; D gene unclear. The CDR3 spans 12 residues. Germline CDR1 DFQATT, CDR2 SNEGSKA (reference sequence). V shed 3 bases and J shed 1 base, with 7 bases lying between them. This CDR3 is CSARQQSYEQYF. As DNA, the CDR3 is TGCAGTGCTAGGCAGCAGTCCTACGAGCAGTACTTC.

This clonotype appeared once. A much larger clone lies one base from this, so it may be a read error. The chain recombines TRBV4-2 with TRBJ1-6; D is possibly TRBD1 (5 bases). V lost 1 base and J lost 8, with 18 bases in between. The CDR3 spans 17 residues. Germline loops: CDR1 LGHNA, CDR2 YNFKEQ. The CDR3 loop is CASSQGGRIRGDSPLHF. CDR3 nucleotide sequence: TGTGCCAGCAGCCAAGGGGGCCGGATCCGCGGGGATTCACCCCTCCACTTT.

Ten or more counts support this clonotype. The chain recombines TRBV25-1 with TRBJ1-1; weak D call: TRBD1 (6 bases). The germline V gene encodes CDR1 MGHDK and CDR2 SYGVNS. The CDR3 loop spans 17 amino acids. V lost 8 bases, J lost 1 base, and 23 bases lay in between. CDR3 region: CASRGWGDKLKNTEAFF. The CDR3 DNA reads as TGTGCCAGCCGAGGCTGGGGGGACAAGCTCAAGAACACTGAAGCTTTCTTT. The full variable domain, with the rest looked up from reference TRBV25-1 and TRBJ1-1, is EADIYQTPRYLVIGTGKKITLECSQTMGHDKMYWYQQDPGMELHLIHYSYGVNSTEKGDLSSESTVSRIRTEHFPLTLESARPSHTSQYLCASRGWGDKLKNTEAFFGQGTRLTVV.

This clonotype has only one observation. The V gene is TRBV11-2, the J gene TRBJ1-2, with 8 positions matching TRBD1. V gave up 1 base and J gave up 4 bases; unmatched junction bases: 5. The germline V gene encodes CDR1 SGHAT and CDR2 FQNNGV. The CDR3 spans 15 residues. The CDR3 DNA sequence: TGTGCCAGCAGCTTAGGTCAGGGGGCCGCCTATGGCTACACCTTC. Its translation: CASSLGQGAAYGYTF.

The chain uses TRBV14 and TRBJ1-2; perhaps TRBD1 as D (5 bases). Trimming removed 1 base from V and 3 bases from J, with 9 bases in between. CDR1 is SGHDN and CDR2 is FVKESK in the germline V gene. The CDR3 is 14 amino acids. Written as DNA, the CDR3 is TGTGCCAGCAGCCAAGGTCGGACATACTATGGCTACACCTTC. Amino acid sequence: CASSQGRTYYGYTF.

On this clonotype itself: A much bigger clone sits one base away, suggesting this may be a read error. The CDR3 here is CASSLIGQGNPPLHF. The CDR3 nucleotides read TGTGCCAGCAGTTTAATCGGACAGGGAAATCCACCCCTCCACTTT. V usage is TRBV28 and J usage is TRBJ1-6; 8 bases line up with TRBD1. The CDR3 spans 15 residues. Looked up from germline, CDR1 is MDHEN and CDR2 is SYDVKM. Trimming removed 2 bases from V and 11 bases from J; junction bases left unmatched: 8. Looking up the rest from reference TRBV28 and TRBJ1-6 gives the full variable domain: DVKVTQSSRYLVKRTGEKVFLECVQDMDHENMFWYRQDPGLGLRLIYFSYDVKMKEKGDIPEGYSVSREKKERFSLILESASTNQTSMYLCASSLIGQGNPPLHFGNGTRLTVT.

Ten or more counts support this clonotype. The chain links TRBV19 to TRBJ2-3; 9 positions agree with TRBD1. Losses at the gene ends were 9 bases for V and 2 bases for J; bases not matched to a gene: 6. The V gene's germline CDR1 is LNHDA and CDR2 SQIVND (reference sequence). This CDR3 is 14 amino acids long. DNA of the CDR3: TGTGCCAGCGCCCGGGACAGGGCCACAGATACGCAGTATTTT. Its protein product is CASARDRATDTQYF.

The chain is built from TRBV19 and TRBJ1-5; D is undetermined. The CDR3 runs to 14 residues. V was shortened by 9 bases and J by 4 bases, with 16 bases between the two germline ends. In germline, CDR1 is LNHDA, CDR2 SQIVND (reference sequence). CDR3 in DNA: TGTGCCAGGAGGGTAATATCGAGGAATCAGCCCCAGCATTTT. This sequence encodes CARRVISRNQPQHF.

The chain recombines TRBV6-2 or TRBV6-3 with TRBJ2-1; 10 bases map to TRBD2. Germline V gene data show CDR1 as MNHEY and CDR2 as SVGEGT. Unmatched junction bases numbered 6, after V lost 0 bases and J lost 7 bases. CDR3 size: 16 residues. The CDR3 sequence: CASSYSPAGGKNEQFF. The CDR3 nucleotides read TGTGCCAGCAGTTACTCCCCAGCGGGGGGGAAAAATGAGCAGTTCTTC.

In the case of this clonotype: The missing conserved phenylalanine or tryptophan at the end of this CDR3 makes a read error likely. The DNA is left out, because the CDR3 cannot be placed on it with certainty; the CDR3 is given as TCRdb lists it. The chain has TRBV24-1 and TRBJ2-2. Germline V gives CDR1 KGHDR, CDR2 SFDVKD. With termini counted, the CDR3 has 14 amino acids. CDR3 amino acids: CATSSLTDTGELFS.

This clonotype was observed at least ten times. The CDR3 nucleotides read TGTGCCAGCAGTTACTCTCCAGGGAGGGACGAGCAGTACTTC. Protein sequence: CASSYSPGRDEQYF. The genes are TRBV6-6 and TRBJ2-7; 7 bases match TRBD2. The CDR3 loop spans 14 amino acids. V was pared by 0 bases and J by 5 bases, with 4 bases of the junction left unmatched. CDR1 is MNHNY and CDR2 is SVGAGI in the germline V gene (reference sequence).

This clonotype has more than one count but fewer than ten. The rearrangement joins TRBV15 to TRBJ2-3; no firm D call. The CDR3 is 13 residues long. V lost 1 base to trimming and J lost 2 bases, with 4 bases between them. Germline V lookup: CDR1 LNHNV, CDR2 YYDKDF (reference sequence). The CDR3 DNA follows: TGTGCCACCAGCAGAGCGACCACAGATACGCAGTATTTT. This encodes CATSRATTDTQYF.

This clonotype was seen ten or more times. The V call is TRBV20-1, the J call TRBJ2-5; D remains ambiguous. Germline loops: CDR1 DFQATT, CDR2 SNEGSKA (reference sequence). V was cut by 6 bases and J by 5 bases, with 25 bases left in between. CDR3 length equals 16 residues. The CDR3 region is CSAKDAVDNPRETQYF. CDR3 nucleotides: TGCAGTGCCAAAGACGCTGTCGACAACCCCAGGGAGACCCAGTACTTC.

The genes are TRBV2 and TRBJ2-5, with D unresolved. The CDR3 spans 11 residues. Germline CDR1 is SNHLY and CDR2 is FYNNEI. Trimming removed 7 bases at V and 7 bases at J, with 10 bases between. DNA of the CDR3: TGTGCCAGCACCCCTTGGGGGACCCAGTACTTC. This translates into CASTPWGTQYF.

The CDR3 loop is CASSRGTGAGGYTF. The DNA of the CDR3 is TGTGCCAGCTCCCGAGGGACAGGGGCAGGCGGCTACACCTTC. The chain carries TRBV13 and TRBJ1-2; TRBD1 matches at 10 bases. Trimming took 8 bases from V and 8 from J; bases not matched to a gene: 11. This CDR3 is 14 amino acids long. The germline CDR1 and CDR2 sequences are PRHDT and FYEKMQ (reference sequence).

The chain combines TRBV10-2 with TRBJ2-3; a possible D gene is TRBD1 (5 bases). CDR3 length equals 16 residues. Germline V gene lookup returns CDR1 WSHSY and CDR2 SAAADI. With 10 bases removed from V and 1 base from J, the gap between germline ends came to 21 bases. The CDR3 loop reads CAIQPTGRGGTDTQYF. The CDR3 coding sequence is TGCGCCATCCAGCCCACAGGACGAGGTGGCACAGATACGCAGTATTTT.